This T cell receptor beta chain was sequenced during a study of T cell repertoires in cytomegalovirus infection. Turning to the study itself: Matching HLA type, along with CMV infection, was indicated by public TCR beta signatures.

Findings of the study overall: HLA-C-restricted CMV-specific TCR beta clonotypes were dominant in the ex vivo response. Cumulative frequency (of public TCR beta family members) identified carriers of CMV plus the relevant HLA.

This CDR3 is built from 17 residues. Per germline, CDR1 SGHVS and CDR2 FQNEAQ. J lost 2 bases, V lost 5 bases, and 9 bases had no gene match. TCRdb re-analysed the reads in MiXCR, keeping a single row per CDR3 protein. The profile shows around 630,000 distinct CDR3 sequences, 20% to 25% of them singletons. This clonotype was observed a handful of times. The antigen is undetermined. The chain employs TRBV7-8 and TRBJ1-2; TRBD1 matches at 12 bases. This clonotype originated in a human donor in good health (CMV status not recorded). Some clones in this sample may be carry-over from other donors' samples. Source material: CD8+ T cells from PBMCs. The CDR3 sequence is CASSGGTGGRGNYGYTF. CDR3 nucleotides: TGTGCCAGCAGCGGTGGGACAGGGGGCCGGGGGAACTATGGCTACACCTTC.